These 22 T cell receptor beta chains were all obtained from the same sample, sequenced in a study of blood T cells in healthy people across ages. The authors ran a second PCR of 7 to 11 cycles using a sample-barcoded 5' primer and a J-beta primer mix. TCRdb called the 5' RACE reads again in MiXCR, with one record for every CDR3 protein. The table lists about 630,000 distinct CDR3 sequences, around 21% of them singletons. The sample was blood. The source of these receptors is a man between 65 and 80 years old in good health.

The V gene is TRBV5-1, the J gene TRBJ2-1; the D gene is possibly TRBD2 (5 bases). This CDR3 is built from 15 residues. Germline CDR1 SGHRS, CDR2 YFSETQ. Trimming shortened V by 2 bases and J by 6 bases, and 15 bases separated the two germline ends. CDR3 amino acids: CASSLKAGGGNEQFF. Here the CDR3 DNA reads TGCGCCAGCAGCTTAAAGGCAGGAGGTGGCAATGAGCAGTTCTTC.

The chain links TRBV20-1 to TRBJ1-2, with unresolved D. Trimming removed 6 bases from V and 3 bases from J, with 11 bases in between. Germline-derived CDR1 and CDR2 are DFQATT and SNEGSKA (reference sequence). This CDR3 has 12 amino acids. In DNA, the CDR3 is TGCAGTGCCGAGGACGGATACTATGGCTACACCTTC. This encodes CSAEDGYYGYTF.

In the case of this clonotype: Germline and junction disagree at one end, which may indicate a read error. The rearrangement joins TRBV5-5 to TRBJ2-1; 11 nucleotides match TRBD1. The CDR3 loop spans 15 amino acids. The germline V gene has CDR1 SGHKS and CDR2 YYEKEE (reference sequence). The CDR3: CACSLEGQGGNEQFF. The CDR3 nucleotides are TGTGCCTGCAGCTTGGAGGGACAGGGGGGCAATGAGCAGTTCTTC.

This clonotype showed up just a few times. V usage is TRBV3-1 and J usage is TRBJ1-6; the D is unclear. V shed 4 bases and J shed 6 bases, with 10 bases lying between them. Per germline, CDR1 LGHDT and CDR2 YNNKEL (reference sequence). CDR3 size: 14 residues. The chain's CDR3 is CASSLGRTNSPLHF. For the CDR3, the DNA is TGTGCCAGCAGCCTGGGGAGAACTAATTCACCCCTCCACTTT.

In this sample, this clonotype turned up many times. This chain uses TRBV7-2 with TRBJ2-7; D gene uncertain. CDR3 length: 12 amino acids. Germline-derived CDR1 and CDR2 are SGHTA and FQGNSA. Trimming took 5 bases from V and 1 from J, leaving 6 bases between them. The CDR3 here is CASSPASYEQYF. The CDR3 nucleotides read TGTGCCAGCAGCCCCGCTTCCTACGAGCAGTACTTC.

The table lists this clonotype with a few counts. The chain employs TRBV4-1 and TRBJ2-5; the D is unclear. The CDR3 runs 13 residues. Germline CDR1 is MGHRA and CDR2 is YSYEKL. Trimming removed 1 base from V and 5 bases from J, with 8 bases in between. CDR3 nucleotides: TGCGCCAGCAGCCAAGTCATCGGGGAGACCCAGTACTTC. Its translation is CASSQVIGETQYF.

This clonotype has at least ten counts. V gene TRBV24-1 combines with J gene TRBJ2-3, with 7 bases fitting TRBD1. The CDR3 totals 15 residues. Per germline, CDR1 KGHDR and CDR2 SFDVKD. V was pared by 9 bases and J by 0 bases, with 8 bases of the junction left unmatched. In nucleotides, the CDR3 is TGTGCCACCGGGCCCAGCAGGGGGAGCACAGATACGCAGTATTTT. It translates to CATGPSRGSTDTQYF.

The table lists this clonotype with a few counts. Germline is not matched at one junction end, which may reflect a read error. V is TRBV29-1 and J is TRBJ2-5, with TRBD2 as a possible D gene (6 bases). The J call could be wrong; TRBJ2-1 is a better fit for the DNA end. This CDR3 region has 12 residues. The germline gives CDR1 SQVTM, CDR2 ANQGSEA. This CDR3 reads CSVVASANVQFF. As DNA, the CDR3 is TGCAGCGTTGTTGCTAGCGCGAATGTGCAGTTCTTC.

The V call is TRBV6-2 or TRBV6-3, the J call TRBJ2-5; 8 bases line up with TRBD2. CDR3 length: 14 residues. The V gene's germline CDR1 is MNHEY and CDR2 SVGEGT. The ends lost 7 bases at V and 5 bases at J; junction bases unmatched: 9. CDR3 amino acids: CASKIREGLETQYF. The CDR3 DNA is TGTGCCAGCAAAATCCGGGAGGGCCTTGAGACCCAGTACTTC.

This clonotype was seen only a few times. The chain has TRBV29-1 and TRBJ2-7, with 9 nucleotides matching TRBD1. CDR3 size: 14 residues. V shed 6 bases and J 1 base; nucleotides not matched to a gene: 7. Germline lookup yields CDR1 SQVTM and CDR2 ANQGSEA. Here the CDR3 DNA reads TGCAGCGTAAACCCCGGGACAGGGTCCTACGAGCAGTACTTC. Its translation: CSVNPGTGSYEQYF.

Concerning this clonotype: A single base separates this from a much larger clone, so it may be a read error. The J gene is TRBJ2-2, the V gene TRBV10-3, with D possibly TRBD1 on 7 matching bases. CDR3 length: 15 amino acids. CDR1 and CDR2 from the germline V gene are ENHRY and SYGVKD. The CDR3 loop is CAIKIEQGGTGELLF. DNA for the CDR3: TGTGCCATCAAAATCGAGCAGGGGGGCACCGGGGAGCTGCTTTTT.

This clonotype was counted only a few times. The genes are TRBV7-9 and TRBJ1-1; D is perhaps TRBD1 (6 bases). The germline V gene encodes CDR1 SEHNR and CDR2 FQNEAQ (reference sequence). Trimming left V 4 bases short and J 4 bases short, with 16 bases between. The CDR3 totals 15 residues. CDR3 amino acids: CASSSNEGGSTEAFF. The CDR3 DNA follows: TGTGCCAGCAGCTCAAACGAGGGGGGTAGCACTGAAGCTTTCTTT.

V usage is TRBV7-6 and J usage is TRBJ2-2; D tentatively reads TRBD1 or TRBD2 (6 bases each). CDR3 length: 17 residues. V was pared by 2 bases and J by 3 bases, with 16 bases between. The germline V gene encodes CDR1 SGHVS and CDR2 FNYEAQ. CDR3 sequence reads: CASSLTYSRGHTGELFF. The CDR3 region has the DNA TGTGCCAGCAGCTTAACGTACTCTCGGGGGCACACCGGGGAGCTGTTTTTT.

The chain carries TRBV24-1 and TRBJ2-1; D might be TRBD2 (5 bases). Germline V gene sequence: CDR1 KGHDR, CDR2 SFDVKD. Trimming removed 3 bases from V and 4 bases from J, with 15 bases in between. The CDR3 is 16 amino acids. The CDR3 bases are TGTGCCACCAGTGATCCCACTAGTCCAATTTACAATGAGCAGTTCTTC. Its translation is CATSDPTSPIYNEQFF.

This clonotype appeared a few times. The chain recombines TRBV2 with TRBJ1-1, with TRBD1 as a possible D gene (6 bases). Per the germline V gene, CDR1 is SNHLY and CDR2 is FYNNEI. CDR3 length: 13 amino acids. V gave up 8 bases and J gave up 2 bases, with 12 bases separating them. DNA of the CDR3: TGTGCCAGCCACACAGGGATTAACACTGAAGCTTTCTTT. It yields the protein CASHTGINTEAFF.

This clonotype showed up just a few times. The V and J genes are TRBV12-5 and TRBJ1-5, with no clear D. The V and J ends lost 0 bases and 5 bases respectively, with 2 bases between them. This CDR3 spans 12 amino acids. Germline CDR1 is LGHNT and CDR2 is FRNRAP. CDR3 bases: TGTGCTAGTGGTTTGGTGGATCAGCCCCAGCATTTT. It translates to CASGLVDQPQHF.

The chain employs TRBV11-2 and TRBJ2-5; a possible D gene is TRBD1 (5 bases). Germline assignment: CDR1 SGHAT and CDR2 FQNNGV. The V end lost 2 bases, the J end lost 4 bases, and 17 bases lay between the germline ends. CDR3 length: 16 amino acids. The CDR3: CASSLNPLTQGETQYF. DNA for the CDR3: TGTGCCAGCAGCTTAAATCCCCTTACTCAGGGAGAGACCCAGTACTTC.

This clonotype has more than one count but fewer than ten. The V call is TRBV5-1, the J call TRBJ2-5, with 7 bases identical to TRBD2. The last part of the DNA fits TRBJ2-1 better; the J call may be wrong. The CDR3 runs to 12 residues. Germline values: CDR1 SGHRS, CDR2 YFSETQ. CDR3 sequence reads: CASSFSGGEQFF. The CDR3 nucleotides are TGCGCCAGCAGCTTCTCGGGAGGTGAGCAGTTCTTC.

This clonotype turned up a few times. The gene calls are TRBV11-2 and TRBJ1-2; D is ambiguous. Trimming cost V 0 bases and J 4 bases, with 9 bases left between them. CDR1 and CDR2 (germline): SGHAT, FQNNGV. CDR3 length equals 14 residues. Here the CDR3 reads CASSLESSTYGYTF. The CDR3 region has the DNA TGTGCCAGCAGCTTAGAATCCAGCACCTATGGCTACACCTTC.

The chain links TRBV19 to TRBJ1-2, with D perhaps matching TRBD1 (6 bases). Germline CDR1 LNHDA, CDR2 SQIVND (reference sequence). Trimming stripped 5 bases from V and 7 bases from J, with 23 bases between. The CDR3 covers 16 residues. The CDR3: CASSLSPRQARSGYTF. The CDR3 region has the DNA TGTGCCAGTAGTCTATCCCCGCGACAGGCCCGGTCTGGCTACACCTTC.

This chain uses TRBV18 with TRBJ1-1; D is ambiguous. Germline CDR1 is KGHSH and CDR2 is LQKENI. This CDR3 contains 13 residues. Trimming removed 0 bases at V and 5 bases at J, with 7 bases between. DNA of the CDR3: TGTGCCAGCTCACCACCGATGGCAACTGAAGCTTTCTTT. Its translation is CASSPPMATEAFF. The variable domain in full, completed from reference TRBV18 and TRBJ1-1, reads NAGVMQNPRHLVRRRGQEARLRCSPMKGHSHVYWYRQLPEEGLKFMVYLQKENIIDESGMPKERFSAEFPKEGPSILRIQQVVRGDSAAYFCASSPPMATEAFFGQGTRLTVV.

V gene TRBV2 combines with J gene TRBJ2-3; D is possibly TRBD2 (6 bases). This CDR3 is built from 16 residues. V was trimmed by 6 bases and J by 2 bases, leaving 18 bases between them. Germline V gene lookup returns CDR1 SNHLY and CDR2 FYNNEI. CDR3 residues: CASSAQGSGNTDTQYF. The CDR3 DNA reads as TGTGCCAGCAGCGCCCAAGGTAGCGGCAACACAGATACGCAGTATTTT.